This T cell receptor (beta chain) was identified in a study of T cells in Graves' hyperthyroidism and ophthalmopathy. Study overall: Peripheral blood was obtained at initial diagnosis, preceding any treatment.

The diagnoses drew upon clinical symptoms, serum thyroxine and TRAb, thyroid ultrasound and orbital computed tomography. The CDR3 loop spans 15 amino acids. The V and J ends lost 4 bases and 2 bases, in that order; junction bases with no gene match: 6. CDR1 SGDLS and CDR2 YYNGEE come from the germline V gene. This clonotype was counted between two and nine times. Amplification of TCR beta CDR3 regions used RNA as the template. A set of HTBI primers served as the primers for a first-round RT-PCR of the TCR CDR3. TCRdb used MiXCR to reprocess the multiplex PCR reads, holding one entry per CDR3 protein. The data contain 250,000 to 400,000 distinct CDR3 sequences, about 13% of them singletons.

The J gene is TRBJ1-5, the V gene TRBV9; 7 bases map to TRBD1. The receptor was derived from a woman aged 40 to 55 with Graves' ophthalmopathy. The sequenced sample consisted of blood. CDR3 loop: CASSKDTGGNQPQHF. DNA of the CDR3: TGTGCCAGCAGCAAAGATACAGGGGGCAATCAGCCCCAGCATTTT. The full variable domain, its missing parts supplied by reference TRBV9 and TRBJ1-5, is DSGVTQTPKHLITATGQRVTLRCSPRSGDLSVYWYQQSLDQGLQFLIQYYNGEERAKGNILERFSAQQFPDLHSELNLSSLELGDSALYFCASSKDTGGNQPQHFGDGTRLSIL.